This TCR beta chain appears in the sequencing data of a study of blood T cells in healthy people across ages. Sample-barcoded 5' priming and a J-beta primer mix drove a second PCR of about 6 to 12 cycles. Each CDR3 protein gets one entry after TCRdb re-called the 5' RACE reads with MiXCR. The profile covers about 700,000 distinct CDR3 sequences, with approximately 30% appearing a single time and approximately 15% taken by the ten largest. Germline V gene sequence: CDR1 SGHTA, CDR2 FQGNSA. CDR3 length equals 14 residues. The V end was cut by 4 bases, the J end by 2 bases, with 11 bases between. This clonotype came up many times.

Material for sequencing was blood. The chain employs TRBV7-2 and TRBJ1-1, with D possibly TRBD1 on 5 matching bases. This TCR derives from a woman of 80 years or more in good health. The CDR3 loop is CASSSTTVNTEAFF. For the CDR3, the DNA is TGTGCCAGCAGCTCAACGACAGTAAACACTGAAGCTTTCTTT.